The text below deals with one TCR beta chain. Antigen specificity is unknown. This sample was included in a study of T cell responses to AZD1222 COVID-19 vaccine. Whole-study findings and limits: After the peak T cell response, and only then, were repertoires sampled.

This table comes from immunoSEQ multiplex PCR, and its TCRdb copy is limited to in-frame clones, with some not included. The profile shows more than 80,000 clones, approximately 90% of them singletons. The CDR3 is made up of 17 amino acids. Trimming pared 3 bases from V and 1 base from J, leaving 18 bases between. The V gene's germline CDR1 is MDHEN and CDR2 SYDVKM. The material sequenced was peripheral blood, taken 28 days after the second AZD1222 dose. The clonotype originates from an adult who received the AZD1222 COVID-19 vaccine. The chain uses TRBV28 and TRBJ1-1, with D uncertain. CDR3 in DNA: TGTGCCAGCAGTTTCCCAAGGCCCTTAAAGGGGAACACTGAAGCTTTCTTT. This gives the protein CASSFPRPLKGNTEAFF.